Reported below is one TCR beta chain. The antigen remains undetermined. These data originate in a study of T cells after yellow fever vaccination. Study background: Where fractions had low cell numbers, libraries were prepared from them with the SMART-Seq v4 Ultra Low Input RNA kit.

Germline lookup yields CDR1 LNHDA and CDR2 SQIVND (reference sequence). This CDR3 region has 16 residues. The junction had 6 bases not matched to a gene; V was cut back by 6 bases and J by 2 bases. Making TCR cDNA involved 5'RACE template switching, which added UMIs and a universal primer site. One entry per CDR3 protein results from TCRdb running MiXCR on the 5' RACE reads. This sample has approximately 260,000 distinct CDR3 sequences; about 5.2% occur once, and the top ten carry about 3.5%. Study results and caveats: Reappearance after the booster was seen for most primary-vaccination clones, at 95% to 97% CD4 and less than 90% CD8.

This chain links TRBV19 with TRBJ2-3, with TRBD2 matching 12 bases. The sequenced sample was CD4+ T cells sorted from PBMCs, obtained on the day of the yellow fever booster vaccination. The TCR originated in a man between 18 and 29 years old who received the YFV17D yellow fever vaccine. The CDR3 loop reads CASSPLAGGPTDTQYF. CDR3 coding DNA: TGTGCCAGTAGCCCACTAGCGGGGGGACCCACAGATACGCAGTATTTT.